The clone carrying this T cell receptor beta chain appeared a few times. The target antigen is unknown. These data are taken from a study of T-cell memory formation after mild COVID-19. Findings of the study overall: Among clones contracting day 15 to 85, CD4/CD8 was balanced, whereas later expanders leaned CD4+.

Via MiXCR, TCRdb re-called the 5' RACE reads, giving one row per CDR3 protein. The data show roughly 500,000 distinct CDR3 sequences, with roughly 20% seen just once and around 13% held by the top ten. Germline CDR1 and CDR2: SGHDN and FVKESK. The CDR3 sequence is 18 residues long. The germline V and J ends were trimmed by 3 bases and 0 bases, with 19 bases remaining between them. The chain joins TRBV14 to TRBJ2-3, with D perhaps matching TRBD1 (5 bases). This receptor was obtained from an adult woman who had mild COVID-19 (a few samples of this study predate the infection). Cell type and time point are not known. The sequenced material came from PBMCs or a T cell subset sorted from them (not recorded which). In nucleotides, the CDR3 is TGTGCCAGCAGCCATGGTACTATAGCAGGGTCTAGCACAGATACGCAGTATTTT. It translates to CASSHGTIAGSSTDTQYF.